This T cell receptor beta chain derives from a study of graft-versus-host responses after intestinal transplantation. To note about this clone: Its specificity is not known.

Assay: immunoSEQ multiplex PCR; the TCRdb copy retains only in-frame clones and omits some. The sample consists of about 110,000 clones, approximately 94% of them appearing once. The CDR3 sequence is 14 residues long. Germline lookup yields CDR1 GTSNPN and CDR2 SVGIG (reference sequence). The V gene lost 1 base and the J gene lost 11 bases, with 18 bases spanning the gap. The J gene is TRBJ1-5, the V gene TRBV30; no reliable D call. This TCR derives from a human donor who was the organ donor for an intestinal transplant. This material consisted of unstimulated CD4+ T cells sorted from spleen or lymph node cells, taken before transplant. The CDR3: CAWSAGIYTSAQHF. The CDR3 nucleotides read TGTGCCTGGAGTGCCGGGATTTACACATCAGCCCAGCATTTT. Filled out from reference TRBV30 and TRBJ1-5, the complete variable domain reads SQTIHQWPATLVQPVGSPLSLECTVEGTSNPNLYWYRQAAGRGLQLLFYSVGIGQISSEVPQNLSASRPQDRQFILSSKKLLLSDSGFYLCAWSAGIYTSAQHFGDGTRLSIL.